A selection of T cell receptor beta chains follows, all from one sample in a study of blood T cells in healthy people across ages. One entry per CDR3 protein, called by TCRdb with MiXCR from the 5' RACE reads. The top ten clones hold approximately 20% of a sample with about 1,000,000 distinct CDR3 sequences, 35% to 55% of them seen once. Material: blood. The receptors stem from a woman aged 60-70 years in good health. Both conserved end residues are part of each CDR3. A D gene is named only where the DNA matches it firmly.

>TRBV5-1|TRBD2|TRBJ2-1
CASSLGGTSFDEQFF
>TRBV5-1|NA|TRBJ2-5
CASSPDLLETQYF
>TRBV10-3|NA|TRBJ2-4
CAISESAVQLAKNIQYF
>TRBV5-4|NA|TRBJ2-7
CASSSPGIFGYEQYF
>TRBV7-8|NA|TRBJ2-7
CASSLDDGIRSYEQYF
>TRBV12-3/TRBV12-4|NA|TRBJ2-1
CASSTRVNEQFF
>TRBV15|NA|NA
CATSRDPETQYF
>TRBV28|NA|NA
CASGAQINEQYF
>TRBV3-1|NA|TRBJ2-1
CANSRDAVLYNEQFF
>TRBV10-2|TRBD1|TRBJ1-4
CASRALGQANEKLFF
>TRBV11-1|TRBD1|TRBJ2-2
CASTRGQGLTGELFF
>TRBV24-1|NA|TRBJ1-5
CATRNLQGFSNQPQHF
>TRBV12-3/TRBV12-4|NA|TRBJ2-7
CASSVMGAYEQYF
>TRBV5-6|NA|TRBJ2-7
CASGGIGYEQYF
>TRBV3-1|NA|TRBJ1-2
CASSQGEGAGYTF
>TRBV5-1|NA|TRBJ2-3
CASSSGTRVGTDTQYF
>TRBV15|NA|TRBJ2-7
CATSRDSGYEQYF
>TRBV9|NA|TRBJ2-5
CASSGPLGGVETQYF
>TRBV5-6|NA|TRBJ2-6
CASTSLFPTQTGANVLTF
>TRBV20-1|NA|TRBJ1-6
CSAPNPGSATRDSPLHF
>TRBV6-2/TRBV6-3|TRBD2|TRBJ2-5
CASSEPWASGTNEQYF
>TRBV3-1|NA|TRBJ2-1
CASSPDFGATYNEQFF
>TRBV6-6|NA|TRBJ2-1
CASSSPSGLCNEQFF
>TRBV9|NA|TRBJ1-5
CASSVGGGKPQHF
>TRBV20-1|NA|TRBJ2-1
CSATGEPVSFNEQFF
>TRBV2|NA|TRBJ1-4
CAIQTREGLFF
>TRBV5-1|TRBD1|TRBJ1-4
CASSPTGTGPTNEKLFF
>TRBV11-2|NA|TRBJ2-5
CASSLSGVGTQYF
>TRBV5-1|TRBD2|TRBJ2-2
CASRPAAGGSNTGELFF
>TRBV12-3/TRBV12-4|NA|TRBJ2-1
CASSPGGIPYNEQFF
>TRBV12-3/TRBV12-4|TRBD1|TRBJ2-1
CASSRTGSDEQFF
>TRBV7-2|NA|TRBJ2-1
CASSRSSFEQFF
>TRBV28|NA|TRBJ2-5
CASSIRTALQETQYF
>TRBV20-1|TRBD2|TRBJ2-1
CSAKTSGVKDYNEQFF
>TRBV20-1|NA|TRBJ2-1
CSAIIPQVSEQFF
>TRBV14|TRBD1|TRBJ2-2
CASSPDRGTLFF
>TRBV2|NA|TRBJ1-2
CASSYGRDYGYTF
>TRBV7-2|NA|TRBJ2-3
CASSLGGTDTQYF
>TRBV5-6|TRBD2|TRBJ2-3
CACGLAGGTDTQYF
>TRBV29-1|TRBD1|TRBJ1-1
CSAMGQGGGEAFF
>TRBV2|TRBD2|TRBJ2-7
CASSGDPPTSGEIEQYF